This record covers a single T cell receptor (beta chain). Its antigen is unidentified. CDR1 is SQVTM, CDR2 ANQGSEA, per germline. The length of the CDR3 is 14 residues. With a J-beta primer mix and a sample-barcoded 5' primer, a second PCR ran 7 to 11 cycles. TCRdb recomputed calls from the 5' RACE reads with MiXCR, one row per CDR3 protein. The table records under 1,100,000 distinct CDR3 sequences, 20% to 25% of them present only once. These data are taken from a study of blood T cells in healthy people across ages. Study conclusions and caveats: The CMV status of each donor remained undetermined, and this could have confounded shifts in expanded clonotypes.

The data also belong to a second study, concerning T cells of mothers and their children. From that report: Every mother supplied over 9.5 million TCR beta CDR3 reads and every child around 3 million.

The receptor was isolated from a girl aged 2 to 9 in good health. Sequenced sample: blood. The V call is TRBV29-1, the J call TRBJ2-1, with TRBD1 matching 7 bases. The J call may be incorrect, as the DNA end agrees better with TRBJ2-7. CDR3 DNA sequence: TGCAGCGTGTGGGGCGAGAGGGGGCTCTTTGAGCAGTACTTC. It encodes CSVWGERGLFEQYF.